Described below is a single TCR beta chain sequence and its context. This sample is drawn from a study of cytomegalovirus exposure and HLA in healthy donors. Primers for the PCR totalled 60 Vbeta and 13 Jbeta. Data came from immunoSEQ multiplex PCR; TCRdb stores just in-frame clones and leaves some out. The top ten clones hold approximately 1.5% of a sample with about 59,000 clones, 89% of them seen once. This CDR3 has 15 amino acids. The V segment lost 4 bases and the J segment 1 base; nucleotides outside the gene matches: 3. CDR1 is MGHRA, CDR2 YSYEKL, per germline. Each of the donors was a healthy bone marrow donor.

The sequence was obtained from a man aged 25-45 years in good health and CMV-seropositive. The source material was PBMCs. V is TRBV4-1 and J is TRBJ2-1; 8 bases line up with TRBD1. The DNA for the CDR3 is TGCGCCAGCAGCCCGGGACAGGTTTCCTACAATGAGCAGTTCTTC. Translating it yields CASSPGQVSYNEQFF.